This TCR beta chain was identified in a study of T cells in Graves' hyperthyroidism and ophthalmopathy (dated by TCRdb to 2018 to 2020). A note on the overall study: Peripheral blood samples were taken at the time of initial diagnosis, prior to any treatment. Prospective prediction of ophthalmopathy was tested in an independent validation cohort of 18 to 20 hyperthyroidism patients and around 16 patients who later progressed to ophthalmopathy. After sampling, hyperthyroidism patients received methimazole starting at 30 mg daily, and ophthalmopathy patients received high-dose intravenous methylprednisolone. Thyroid tissue and blood T-cell repertoires from more than 5 Graves' hyperthyroidism patients were also compared in the study. To identify distinguishing TCR V-J signatures, a discovery cohort of 90 to 100 patients was used, comprising fewer than 45 with Graves' ophthalmopathy and approximately 57 with stable Graves' hyperthyroidism. The roughly 90 discovery patients were divided at random into training and test sets in a 7:3 ratio. The paper reports TCR Vbeta CDR3 sequencing of some 140 peripheral blood samples: approximately 41 ophthalmopathy, about 75 hyperthyroidism and some 17 progressor patients.

Reading the germline V gene (reference sequence) gives CDR1 SEHNR and CDR2 FQNEAQ. V is reduced by 3 bases and J by 8 bases, leaving a spacing of 10 bases between them. From the cysteine through the phenylalanine, the CDR3 covers 13 amino acids. CDR3 DNA is the only sequence kept; it has 39 bases, read in frame from the first base. The TCR beta CDR3 regions were amplified from the RNA transcripts. A first-round RT-PCR of the TCR CDR3 used the HTBI primer set with the Qiagen OneStep RT-PCR kit. Libraries were constructed in a second round of multiplex PCR, after which size selection and purification were carried out. The libraries were sequenced on an Illumina HiSeq2000 using paired-end 100 bp reads. Turning to the authors' computational methods: SOAPnuke was used to process the raw data, removing reads that contained adapters or uncalled bases, had a mean Phred below 15, or lacked an exact match to the constant primer or identifier. COPE v1.2.5 was used to merge the high-quality paired reads, and each unique nucleotide sequence was defined as a clonotype. MiTCR v1.1 was used to align the clonotypes against IMGT TRBV, TRBD and TRBJ reference segments. The analysis was restricted to V-J combinations with a frequency above 0.0001, which together covered roughly 99% of the repertoires. The TCS score was defined as F50 (clonal expansion) divided by E x V (chaos), with BLOSUM62-based TCRdist calculated between CDR3 peptides within each V-J. Welch's t-statistics and random forest reduced 500 to 550 V-J features to 10 to 15, which were used in a naive Bayes classifier (R e1071). TCRdb applied fastp at Q25 and MiXCR to the public reads, then kept only in-frame beta chains. Identical CDR3 protein sequences are pooled into one entry, listed with their most common genes and DNA. The V and J calls were determined by TCRdb, not by the authors. This sample has hundreds of thousands of distinct CDR3 sequences in its table, and about 15% of those were observed once. The top ten clonotypes cover approximately 32% of the sample.

Stable Graves' hyperthyroidism was defined as the absence of progression to ophthalmopathy over 18 months of follow-up. Hyperthyroidism patients were newly diagnosed, had a disease duration of under 2 months, and were aged 18 to 65 years. Patients with uncontrolled infections, other autoimmune diseases, pregnancy or lactation were excluded. Clinical symptoms, serum thyroxine and TRAb, thyroid ultrasound, and orbital computed tomography formed the basis for the diagnoses. Ficoll-Paque density gradient centrifugation was used to isolate PBMCs from about 9 ml of fresh peripheral blood. Total RNA was extracted using Trizol reagent, and RNA quality was assessed on an Agilent 2100 Bioanalyzer. Study-wide findings and limitations: In validation, progression to ophthalmopathy was predicted by the model with almost 71% sensitivity and just over 72% specificity, a median of approximately 6.5 months before onset. No statistical method was used to fix the sample size in advance, and group allocation was not hidden from the investigators. Blood samples also contained most of the expanded thyroid clonotypes (frequency above 0.001), which suggests that blood repertoires may reflect thyroid immune responses. A model built on a 13 V-J signature distinguished ophthalmopathy from stable hyperthyroidism, reaching roughly 88% sensitivity and around 82% specificity in cross-validation and 80%/75% in testing.

On this clonotype itself: The clone's antigen remains unknown. There are no base qualities to consult, and no much larger clone falls within one base.

Recombination linked TRBV7-9 to TRBJ1-4; the D gene cannot be named for sure. Material: blood. This clonotype was obtained from a woman aged 25-40 years with Graves' hyperthyroidism. CDR3 loop: CASSFPNEEKLFF. Read as DNA, the sequence is TGTGCCAGCAGCTTCCCCAACGAGGAAAAACTGTTTTTT.